The 27 T cell receptor beta chains below all came from one sample that was sequenced in a study of human T cells and chemical hapten exposure. From the 5' RACE reads, TCRdb called clonotypes with MiXCR, one entry per CDR3 protein. The repertoire includes tens of thousands of distinct CDR3 sequences, more than 15% of them detected once, and around 7% sits in the top ten. Unfractionated whole blood was the source of the extracted total RNA. These receptors came from a female donor in good health.

Many counts were recorded for this clonotype. The V call is TRBV7-2, the J call TRBJ2-2; D possibly corresponds to TRBD1 (7 bases). With 8 bases removed from V and 7 bases from J, the gap between germline ends came to 17 bases. CDR1 and CDR2 from the germline V gene are SGHTA and FQGNSA. The length of the CDR3 is 14 residues. The chain's CDR3 is CASAQEGAVGELFF. CDR3 DNA: TGTGCCAGCGCCCAGGAGGGGGCGGTCGGGGAGCTGTTTTTT.

This rearrangement joins TRBV10-3 to TRBJ1-5; no firm D call. This CDR3 spans 12 amino acids. Trimming took off 2 bases at V and 9 bases at J, with 8 bases between the two ends. The germline V gene has CDR1 ENHRY and CDR2 SYGVKD. CDR3 sequence: CAISETPGPQHF. The CDR3 DNA sequence: TGTGCCATCAGTGAGACCCCGGGGCCCCAGCATTTT.

This clonotype was recorded a few times. At one boundary the junction diverges from the germline segment, which might be a read error. The chain recombines TRBV11-2 with TRBJ2-2, with D possibly matching TRBD2 (6 bases). This CDR3 is built from 13 residues. Per the germline V gene, CDR1 is SGHAT and CDR2 is FQNNGV. The CDR3 DNA follows: TGTGCCAGCAGCTCAACAGGAGGCGGGGAGCTGCTTTTT. Its protein product is CASSSTGGGELLF.

The V gene is TRBV12-3 or TRBV12-4, the J gene TRBJ2-1; 15 bases match TRBD2. Trimming at V came to 7 bases and at J to 10 bases, leaving 11 bases not matched to a gene. CDR3 length: 16 residues. The CDR3 nucleotides read TGTGCCAGCACCCAAATTGGGACTAGCGGGGGGTGGGAGCAGTTCTTC. It is translated as CASTQIGTSGGWEQFF.

V gene TRBV5-1 combines with J gene TRBJ2-7; 12 nucleotides align to TRBD2. CDR3 length: 15 amino acids. The junction had 9 bases not matched to a gene; V was cut back by 4 bases and J by 7 bases. Germline values: CDR1 SGHRS, CDR2 YFSETQ. The CDR3 region has the DNA TGCGCCAGCAGCCCACTAGCGGGGGGCCCTGAGGAGCAGTACTTC. It codes for CASSPLAGGPEEQYF.

This clonotype occurred a few times. This chain connects TRBV10-3 to TRBJ1-4; D perhaps matches TRBD1 (6 bases). V shed 6 bases and J shed 3 bases, with 11 bases lying between them. Per germline, CDR1 ENHRY and CDR2 SYGVKD. CDR3 size: 14 residues. CDR3 DNA: TGTGCCATCAGCCCGGGGGCCTCTAATGAAAAACTGTTTTTT. Encoded protein: CAISPGASNEKLFF.

This clonotype was found a few times. This chain connects TRBV20-1 to TRBJ2-7; 10 nucleotides agree with TRBD1. The CDR3 is 14 amino acids. The ends lost 3 bases at V and 6 bases at J; junction bases unmatched: 8. Germline CDR1 DFQATT, CDR2 SNEGSKA (reference sequence). The CDR3 region is CSASASGQGREQYF. As DNA, the CDR3 is TGCAGTGCTAGTGCTTCGGGACAGGGGCGCGAGCAGTACTTC.

In this sample, this clonotype turned up a few times. The rearrangement links TRBV7-9 to TRBJ2-3; 9 bases map to TRBD2. CDR1 is SEHNR and CDR2 is FQNEAQ in the germline V gene (reference sequence). V lost 3 bases to trimming and J lost 4 bases; unmatched junction nucleotides: 8. The CDR3 spans 16 residues. The CDR3 sequence: CASSFPAGGSADTQYF. The CDR3 region has the DNA TGTGCCAGCAGCTTCCCCGCGGGGGGGTCTGCAGATACGCAGTATTTT.

The chain has TRBV7-2 and TRBJ1-2; 7 bases are a match to TRBD1. Germline V gene lookup returns CDR1 SGHTA and CDR2 FQGNSA. V shed 8 bases and J 4 bases; nucleotides not matched to a gene: 7. The CDR3 is 13 amino acids. In DNA, the CDR3 is TGTGCCAGCGGACGACAGGGCCTCTATGGCTACACCTTC. This encodes CASGRQGLYGYTF.

The J gene is TRBJ2-3, the V gene TRBV7-2; TRBD2 matches at 13 bases. Germline CDR1 SGHTA, CDR2 FQGNSA. This CDR3 spans 18 amino acids. V lost 5 bases and J lost 1; bases outside the gene matches: 9. The CDR3 loop reads CASSPGLAGALRTDTQYF. For the CDR3, the DNA is TGTGCCAGCAGCCCTGGACTAGCGGGGGCCCTTCGCACAGATACGCAGTATTTT.

The CDR3 region has the DNA TGTGCCAGCAGCCGTGTTAGCCCCGGGGAGCTGTTTTTT. Translating gives CASSRVSPGELFF. The chain recombines TRBV7-6 with TRBJ2-2; D is uncertain. CDR3 size: 13 residues. The ends were cut back, 5 bases at V and 6 bases at J, with 10 bases in the middle. Germline V CDR1 and CDR2: SGHVS, FNYEAQ.

The V call is TRBV6-5, the J call TRBJ2-3, with TRBD2 identical over 10 bases. This CDR3 has 16 residues. The germline gives CDR1 MNHEY, CDR2 SVGAGI. Germline trimming cut 5 bases from V and 5 bases from J; bases unmatched to any gene: 10. The CDR3 coding sequence is TGTGCCAGCAGTCTCAGCGGGGGGGCGTCCGGAGATACGCAGTATTTT. Translated, it gives CASSLSGGASGDTQYF.

This clonotype came up a few times. The chain has TRBV11-2 and TRBJ1-5; D not resolved. This CDR3 has 15 amino acids. The germline V gene has CDR1 SGHAT and CDR2 FQNNGV. The germline V and J ends were trimmed by 0 bases and 5 bases, with 11 bases remaining between them. CDR3 protein: CASSLDGEGDQPQHF. CDR3 in DNA: TGTGCCAGCAGCTTAGATGGAGAGGGTGATCAGCCCCAGCATTTT.

The chain employs TRBV29-1 and TRBJ1-1; the D gene is possibly TRBD1 (6 bases). Germline assignment: CDR1 SQVTM and CDR2 ANQGSEA. The CDR3 runs to 12 residues. V lost 4 bases, J lost 3 bases, and 9 bases lay in between. In nucleotides, the CDR3 is TGCAGCGTTGGGACAGCACACACTGAAGCTTTCTTT. This sequence encodes CSVGTAHTEAFF. The complete variable domain, with remaining parts taken from reference TRBV29-1 and TRBJ1-1, reads SAVISQKPSRDICQRGTSLTIQCQVDSQVTMMFWYRQQPGQSLTLIATANQGSEATYESGFVIDKFPISRPNLTFSTLTVSNMSPEDSSIYLCSVGTAHTEAFFGQGTRLTVV.

Written as DNA, the CDR3 is TGTGCCATCATGAAGACCCAAGCGGGGGAAGCCACAGATACGCAGTATTTT. Encoded protein: CAIMKTQAGEATDTQYF. This chain joins TRBV6-2 or TRBV6-3 and TRBJ2-3; 8 nucleotides line up with TRBD2. After removal of 10 bases from V and 2 bases from J, the junction contained 17 bases not matched to a gene. This CDR3 contains 17 residues. In germline, CDR1 is MNHEY, CDR2 SVGEGT.

Many counts were recorded for this clonotype. V and J are TRBV20-1 and TRBJ1-5, with TRBD1 as a possible D gene (6 bases). This CDR3 region has 14 residues. The germline CDR1 and CDR2 sequences are DFQATT and SNEGSKA (reference sequence). Trimming took 3 bases from V and 0 from J, leaving 9 bases between them. The CDR3 here is CSASEGVSNQPQHF. The DNA of the CDR3 is TGCAGTGCTAGTGAGGGGGTTAGCAATCAGCCCCAGCATTTT.

This clonotype was counted ten times or more. CDR3 in amino acids: CATSRANGGEETQYF. CDR3 coding DNA: TGTGCCACCAGCAGAGCTAATGGAGGGGAAGAGACCCAGTACTTC. The J gene is TRBJ2-5, the V gene TRBV15; D is perhaps TRBD2 (6 bases). The CDR3 extends over 15 amino acids. Between the trimmed V and J ends, which lost 1 base and 3 bases, there was a span of 12 bases. Germline V gene lookup returns CDR1 LNHNV and CDR2 YYDKDF (reference sequence).

This clonotype was counted a few times. V gene TRBV20-1 combines with J gene TRBJ1-3; the match to TRBD1 covers 9 bases. The CDR3 has 17 residues. Germline assignment: CDR1 DFQATT and CDR2 SNEGSKA (reference sequence). The trim removed 3 bases at V and 2 bases at J, leaving 11 bases unmatched. CDR3 in amino acids: CSARPTGGSLPGNTIYF. CDR3 bases: TGCAGTGCTAGGCCGACAGGGGGTTCACTCCCTGGAAACACCATATATTTT.

This clonotype was found a few times. CDR3 residues: CSARKASGGQETQYF. Written as DNA, the CDR3 is TGCAGTGCCCGAAAGGCTAGCGGGGGGCAAGAGACCCAGTACTTC. This chain links TRBV20-1 with TRBJ2-5, with 11 bases lining up with TRBD2. The CDR3 contains 15 residues. From germline, CDR1 is DFQATT and CDR2 SNEGSKA (reference sequence). Losses at the gene ends were 6 bases for V and 2 bases for J; bases not matched to a gene: 8.

This clonotype was seen at least ten times. The chain is built from TRBV6-2 or TRBV6-3 and TRBJ1-2; no firm D call. CDR1 is MNHEY and CDR2 is SVGEGT in the germline V gene. V shed 6 bases and J shed 5 bases, with 16 bases lying between them. The CDR3 totals 14 residues. The CDR3 coding sequence is TGTGCCAGCAGCCCGGTGGCTTTAGCTTATGGCTACACCTTC. It yields the protein CASSPVALAYGYTF.

This clonotype was seen more than once but under ten times. The chain employs TRBV11-2 and TRBJ1-1, with 7 nucleotides matching TRBD1. The germline V gene encodes CDR1 SGHAT and CDR2 FQNNGV. V shed 5 bases and J 8 bases; nucleotides not matched to a gene: 5. This CDR3 spans 12 amino acids. The CDR3 bases are TGTGCCAGCAGCCCCCGGGACAGCGAAGCTTTCTTT. Protein product: CASSPRDSEAFF.

There are a few counts of this clonotype. V gene TRBV11-2 combines with J gene TRBJ2-2; no clear D gene. Germline lookup yields CDR1 SGHAT and CDR2 FQNNGV. CDR3 length: 14 amino acids. V was shortened by 1 base and J by 1 base, with 4 bases between the two germline ends. CDR3: CASSLALNTGELFF. In nucleotides, the CDR3 is TGTGCCAGCAGCTTAGCACTGAACACCGGGGAGCTGTTTTTT.

This clonotype was counted only a few times. The V call is TRBV20-1, the J call TRBJ2-3; 8 positions match TRBD1. Unmatched junction bases numbered 4, after V lost 1 base and J lost 1 base. The CDR3 sequence is 15 residues long. Germline CDR1 is DFQATT and CDR2 is SNEGSKA (reference sequence). CDR3 sequence (DNA): TGCAGTGCTAGAGCTGACAGGGGTGGCACAGATACGCAGTATTTT. Its translation is CSARADRGGTDTQYF.

The CDR3 bases are TGTGCCAGCCAGCAGTTTGTTCGGGAGCCAGCCTACGAGCAGTACTTC. It translates to CASQQFVREPAYEQYF. This chain joins TRBV2 and TRBJ2-7; D perhaps matches TRBD2 (6 bases). V was cut by 8 bases and J by 2 bases, with 22 bases left in between. The CDR3 loop spans 16 amino acids. Germline V gene data show CDR1 as SNHLY and CDR2 as FYNNEI.

The sample holds one count of this clonotype. This chain links TRBV20-1 with TRBJ2-5; 7 bases are a match to TRBD2. The CDR3 has 18 amino acids. Germline CDR1 DFQATT, CDR2 SNEGSKA (reference sequence). V shed 0 bases, J shed 0 bases, and the junction held 13 bases outside the gene matches. The CDR3 sequence is CSAREGAGYSIYQETQYF. The CDR3 coding sequence is TGCAGTGCTAGAGAAGGAGCGGGGTACTCGATTTACCAAGAGACCCAGTACTTC.

This clonotype was counted between two and nine times. This chain connects TRBV5-4 to TRBJ1-2, with 9 bases identical to TRBD1. Germline loops: CDR1 SGHNT, CDR2 YYREEE (reference sequence). J lost 8 bases, V lost 5 bases, and 10 bases had no gene match. This CDR3 region has 14 residues. This chain's CDR3 is CASSYRDRVEGYTF. In nucleotides, the CDR3 is TGTGCCAGCAGTTACCGGGACAGGGTGGAAGGCTACACCTTC.

The gene calls are TRBV28 and TRBJ2-1, with 8 bases identical to TRBD2. This CDR3 contains 14 residues. V dropped 8 bases and J dropped 9; count of bases not matched to a gene: 12. Germline CDR1 MDHEN, CDR2 SYDVKM. The CDR3 is CASHGGGVVGEQFF. In nucleotides, the CDR3 is TGTGCCAGCCACGGGGGGGGCGTTGTCGGTGAGCAGTTCTTC.